These T cell receptor beta chains were read from a single sample in a study of blood T cell repertoires in COVID-19. Clones were sequenced by immunoSEQ multiplex PCR, and TCRdb holds only the in-frame ones, with some missing. This table has about 120,000 clones, around 86% appearing once. The sequencing input was peripheral blood. The origin of the receptors is a man at least 80 years old with acute or convalescent COVID-19. Each CDR3 is given with its conserved first and last residue. Fields, in order: V gene, J gene, D gene, clone size, CDR3 protein, CDR3 DNA. A D gene is named only where the DNA matches it firmly. Size tells how often a clone was seen (once, few, many) or the class of an expanded clone, and some rows leave it out.

v_gene: TRBV3-1/TRBV3-2; j_gene: TRBJ2-3; d_gene: .; abundance: .; CDR3aa: CASSGSGADTQYF; CDR3nt: TGTGCCAGCAGCGGGAGCGGAGCAGATACGCAGTATTTT
v_gene: TRBV6-1; j_gene: TRBJ1-1; d_gene: .; abundance: .; CDR3aa: CASSDLGTPGATEAFF; CDR3nt: TGTGCCAGCAGTGACCTCGGGACACCCGGGGCCACTGAAGCTTTCTTT
v_gene: TRBV28; j_gene: TRBJ1-4; d_gene: TRBD1; abundance: .; CDR3aa: CASSSGTVSINEKLFF; CDR3nt: TGTGCCAGCAGTTCCGGGACAGTATCAATTAATGAAAAACTGTTTTTT
v_gene: TRBV7-9; j_gene: TRBJ1-3; d_gene: TRBD1; abundance: .; CDR3aa: CASSRQGAGDTIYF; CDR3nt: TGTGCCAGCAGTCGACAGGGGGCGGGAGACACCATATATTTT
v_gene: TRBV6-5; j_gene: TRBJ2-2; d_gene: TRBD1; abundance: .; CDR3aa: CASSSPGQGITGELFF; CDR3nt: TGTGCCAGCAGTTCCCCGGGACAGGGAATAACCGGGGAGCTGTTTTTT
v_gene: TRBV18; j_gene: TRBJ2-7; d_gene: TRBD1; abundance: .; CDR3aa: CASSPAGTGVGEQYF; CDR3nt: TGTGCCAGCTCACCTGCCGGGACAGGGGTGGGCGAGCAGTACTTC
v_gene: TRBV4-1; j_gene: TRBJ1-5; d_gene: .; abundance: few; CDR3aa: CASSQDGTGYQPQHF; CDR3nt: TGCGCCAGCAGCCAAGATGGCACAGGTTATCAGCCCCAGCATTTT
v_gene: TRBV12-3/TRBV12-4; j_gene: TRBJ2-7; d_gene: .; abundance: few; CDR3aa: CASRLTLAEQYF; CDR3nt: TGTGCCAGCAGATTAACCCTGGCCGAGCAGTACTTC
v_gene: TRBV5-4; j_gene: TRBJ2-3; d_gene: .; abundance: .; CDR3aa: CASSLGSQGDTQYF; CDR3nt: TGTGCCAGCAGCTTGGGGTCTCAGGGGGATACGCAGTATTTT
v_gene: TRBV19; j_gene: TRBJ1-1; d_gene: TRBD1; abundance: once; CDR3aa: CASSIGDRGLRTEAFF; CDR3nt: TGTGCCAGTAGTATAGGGGACAGGGGGCTACGTACTGAAGCTTTCTTT
v_gene: TRBV11-2; j_gene: TRBJ1-6; d_gene: .; abundance: .; CDR3aa: CASSLEQGNSPLHF; CDR3nt: TGTGCCAGCAGCTTAGAGCAGGGTAATTCACCCCTCCACTTT
v_gene: TRBV30; j_gene: TRBJ2-4; d_gene: TRBD1; abundance: .; CDR3aa: CAWSPSGQKKNIQYF; CDR3nt: TGTGCCTGGAGCCCGTCGGGACAGAAAAAAAACATTCAGTACTTC
v_gene: TRBV3-1/TRBV3-2; j_gene: TRBJ1-2; d_gene: TRBD1; abundance: once; CDR3aa: CASSLRDRGLGYTF; CDR3nt: TGTGCCAGCAGCCTCCGGGACAGGGGGCTCGGCTACACCTTC
v_gene: TRBV5-5; j_gene: TRBJ2-7; d_gene: TRBD1; abundance: .; CDR3aa: CASSLRIDRGLYEQYF; CDR3nt: TGTGCCAGCAGCTTGAGGATAGACAGGGGGCTGTACGAGCAGTACTTC
v_gene: TRBV27; j_gene: TRBJ2-7; d_gene: TRBD2; abundance: .; CDR3aa: CASSSFPGTSGRVSYEQYF; CDR3nt: TGTGCCAGCAGTTCCTTCCCCGGGACTAGCGGGAGGGTATCCTACGAGCAGTACTTC
v_gene: TRBV25-1; j_gene: TRBJ1-2; d_gene: .; abundance: .; CDR3aa: CASAFGQTANYGYTF; CDR3nt: TGTGCCAGCGCCTTCGGACAGACCGCTAACTATGGCTACACCTTC
v_gene: TRBV5-4; j_gene: TRBJ2-1; d_gene: TRBD2; abundance: .; CDR3aa: CASSLPLAGDVNEQFF; CDR3nt: TGTGCCAGCAGCTTGCCCTTGGCGGGGGACGTGAATGAGCAGTTCTTC
v_gene: TRBV9; j_gene: TRBJ2-3; d_gene: TRBD2; abundance: .; CDR3aa: CASSSRTSGNTDTQYF; CDR3nt: TGTGCCAGCAGCTCACGGACTAGCGGGAACACAGATACGCAGTATTTT
v_gene: TRBV27; j_gene: TRBJ1-5; d_gene: TRBD1; abundance: .; CDR3aa: CASSPGGGQPQHF; CDR3nt: TGTGCCAGCAGTCCAGGGGGCGGTCAGCCCCAGCATTTT
v_gene: TRBV18; j_gene: TRBJ2-7; d_gene: .; abundance: .; CDR3aa: CASSTDGGYEQYF; CDR3nt: TGTGCCAGCTCAACGGACGGGGGTTACGAGCAGTACTTC
v_gene: TRBV29-1; j_gene: TRBJ1-2; d_gene: TRBD1; abundance: once; CDR3aa: CSVENTGGGYTF; CDR3nt: TGCAGCGTTGAAAATACAGGGGGTGGCTACACCTTC
v_gene: TRBV6-5; j_gene: TRBJ2-1; d_gene: .; abundance: .; CDR3aa: CASSYAQLGGQFF; CDR3nt: TGTGCCAGCAGTTACGCCCAGTTAGGGGGGCAGTTCTTC
v_gene: TRBV3-1/TRBV3-2; j_gene: TRBJ1-4; d_gene: .; abundance: .; CDR3aa: CASSLSSLGREKLFF; CDR3nt: TGTGCCAGCAGCTTGAGCTCCCTGGGCCGTGAAAAACTGTTTTTT
v_gene: TRBV29-1; j_gene: TRBJ2-7; d_gene: TRBD1; abundance: .; CDR3aa: CSVEPGTGTYEQYF; CDR3nt: TGCAGCGTTGAACCCGGGACAGGGACCTACGAGCAGTACTTC
v_gene: TRBV6-5; j_gene: TRBJ2-5; d_gene: TRBD1; abundance: .; CDR3aa: CASREDRPQETQYF; CDR3nt: TGTGCCAGCAGAGAGGACAGGCCGCAAGAGACCCAGTACTTC